This T cell receptor beta chain was documented in a study of CD8+ T cells in alopecia areata. Findings and caveats of the study: With patients, TCR sharing proved less clear than in mice, a difference possibly related to HLA. When scalp samples are sequenced, resident alphabeta T cells of normal skin are also captured. An increase in clonality over normal scalp was evident in lesional scalp, especially alopecia totalis/universalis.

Extraction of RNA preceded its reverse transcription into cDNA, which served as the sequencing template. Sequenced by immunoSEQ multiplex PCR; TCRdb stores in-frame clones only, minus some. The data hold over 150,000 clones, with roughly three fifths observed a single time. Concerning this clone itself: Its antigen is still unknown.

In germline, CDR1 is SGHDT, CDR2 YYEEEE. This CDR3 has 12 amino acids. V was trimmed by 4 bases and J by 3 bases, leaving 7 bases between them. The chain is built from TRBV5-6 and TRBJ1-1; D gene unclear. The sequence came from a human donor in good health. Sequencing was done on a sample of CD8+ T cells sorted from blood. The CDR3 is CASSLGYTEAFF. In DNA form, the CDR3 reads TGTGCCAGCAGCCTTGGGTACACTGAAGCTTTCTTT.